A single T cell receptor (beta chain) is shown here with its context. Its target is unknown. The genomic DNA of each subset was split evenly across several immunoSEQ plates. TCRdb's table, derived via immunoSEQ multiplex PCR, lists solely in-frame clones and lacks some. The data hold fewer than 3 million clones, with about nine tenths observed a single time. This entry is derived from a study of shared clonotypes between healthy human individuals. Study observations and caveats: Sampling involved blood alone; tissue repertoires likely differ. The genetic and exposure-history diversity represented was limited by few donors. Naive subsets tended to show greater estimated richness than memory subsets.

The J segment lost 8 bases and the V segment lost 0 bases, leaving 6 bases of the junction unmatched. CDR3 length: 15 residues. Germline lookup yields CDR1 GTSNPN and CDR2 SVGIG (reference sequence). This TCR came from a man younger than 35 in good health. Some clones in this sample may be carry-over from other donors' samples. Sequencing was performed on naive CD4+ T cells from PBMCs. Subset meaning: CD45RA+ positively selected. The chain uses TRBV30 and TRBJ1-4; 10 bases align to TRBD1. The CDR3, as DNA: TGTGCCTGGAGTGTGTTGGACAGGGGGAGCGAAAAACTGTTTTTT. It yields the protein CAWSVLDRGSEKLFF.